This paragraph reports one T cell receptor (beta chain). The data were taken from a study of blood T cells in healthy people across ages. Peripheral blood, roughly 9.1 milliliters per donor, was collected. V lost 4 bases, J lost 6 bases, and 6 bases lay in between. The CDR3 is 11 amino acids. The germline CDR1 and CDR2 sequences are LGHDT and YNNKEL (reference sequence). Primers used in a second PCR of roughly 7 to 11 cycles were a sample-barcoded 5' primer and a J-beta primer mix. Researchers report that each sample yielded at least 3 million CDR3-containing paired-end reads. Each CDR3 protein is one row after TCRdb ran MiXCR on the 5' RACE reads. Of over 450,000 distinct CDR3 sequences detected, around 24% appear once; the ten largest clones hold 7.5% to 9%. These records were also assigned to another study, of T cells of mothers and their children. From that paper: When mothers and children were related, their normalized repertoire overlap, which was always slightly higher, did not differ significantly from that of unrelated pairs.

The TCR sequence derives from a boy younger than 18 in good health. Sequenced sample: blood. This chain connects TRBV3-1 to TRBJ1-1; D gene unclear. For the CDR3, the DNA is TGTGCCAGCAGCCTAGAGTCTGAAGCTTTCTTT. Amino acid sequence: CASSLESEAFF. Supplemented by reference TRBV3-1 and TRBJ1-1, the full variable domain reads DTAVSQTPKYLVTQMGNDKSIKCEQNLGHDTMYWYKQDSKKFLKIMFSYNNKELIINETVPNRFSPKSPDKAHLNLHINSLELGDSAVYFCASSLESEAFFGQGTRLTVV.